This T cell receptor beta chain was sequenced in a study of cytomegalovirus exposure and HLA in healthy donors. General study findings and limits: The majority of TCR sequences were rare, yet some public TCRs appeared in many donors.

The trim removed 4 bases at V and 3 bases at J, leaving 6 bases unmatched. The CDR3 is made up of 14 amino acids. Per germline, CDR1 SGHKS and CDR2 YYEKEE (reference sequence). This table comes from immunoSEQ multiplex PCR, and its TCRdb copy is limited to in-frame clones, with some not included. The table records over 100,000 clones, 89% of them present only once. With regard to this clone: The antigen remains unidentified.

Sequences were obtained from PBMCs. The clonotype originates from a woman aged 18-29 years in good health and CMV-seronegative. The rearrangement links TRBV5-5 to TRBJ2-5, with 7 bases that match TRBD2. The CDR3 nucleotides are TGTGCCAGCAGCCGGAGGGAGGGAAAAGAGACCCAGTACTTC. Translation: CASSRREGKETQYF. Full variable domain (missing parts from reference TRBV5-5 and TRBJ2-5): DAGVTQSPTHLIKTRGQQVTLRCSPISGHKSVSWYQQVLGQGPQFIFQYYEKEERGRGNFPDRFSARQFPNYSSELNVNALLLGDSALYLCASSRREGKETQYFGPGTRLLVL.